Following are 24 T cell receptor beta chains from one sample sequenced in a study of blood T cell repertoires in COVID-19. Assay used: immunoSEQ multiplex PCR; TCRdb lists only in-frame clones, some missing. Here the sample spans around 92,000 clones, 85% to 90% being singletons. Input material: peripheral blood. The receptors originated from a woman aged 55-69 years in a cohort sampled during active or convalescent COVID-19.

This chain links TRBV19 with TRBJ1-1; maybe TRBD1 (6 bases). V gave up 5 bases and J gave up 2 bases, with 9 bases separating them. CDR1 and CDR2 (germline): LNHDA, SQIVND (reference sequence). The CDR3 is 13 residues long. The CDR3: CASSSRGNTEAFF. The CDR3 DNA sequence: TGTGCCAGTAGTTCCAGGGGAAACACTGAAGCTTTCTTT.

The V call is TRBV6-2 or TRBV6-3, the J call TRBJ2-7; 11 nucleotides agree with TRBD2. Germline values: CDR1 MNHEY, CDR2 SVGEGT. The CDR3 runs to 16 residues. Germline trimming cut 0 bases from V and 1 base from J; bases unmatched to any gene: 2. CDR3 bases: TGTGCCAGCAGTTACTCGGCTAGCGGGAGGTCCTACGAGCAGTACTTC. This gives the protein CASSYSASGRSYEQYF.

This chain uses TRBV10-3 with TRBJ2-3, with 10 bases lining up with TRBD2. The CDR3 runs 15 residues. V was clipped by 6 bases and J by 4 bases; unmatched bases: 7. Germline CDR1 and CDR2: ENHRY and SYGVKD. The CDR3 DNA reads as TGTGCCATCAGCGGGACTAGCGCGGTCGCAGATACGCAGTATTTT. Amino acid sequence: CAISGTSAVADTQYF.

The J gene is TRBJ2-1, the V gene TRBV2, with TRBD2 matching 12 bases. CDR1 SNHLY and CDR2 FYNNEI come from the germline V gene. Trimming cost V 6 bases and J 3 bases; bases outside gene matches: 3. The CDR3 has 15 amino acids. In DNA form, the CDR3 reads TGTGCCAGCAGGGGACTAGCGGGCTTCTACAATGAGCAGTTCTTC. Residues: CASRGLAGFYNEQFF.

V and J are TRBV30 and TRBJ2-1, with TRBD2 matching over 10 bases. V was pared by 4 bases and J by 10 bases, with 16 bases of the junction left unmatched. This CDR3 spans 16 amino acids. The germline CDR1 and CDR2 sequences are GTSNPN and SVGIG (reference sequence). CDR3 bases: TGTGCCTGGACCCGGGGACTAGCGCCAACTACCGACGAGCAGTTCTTC. This gives the protein CAWTRGLAPTTDEQFF.

This clone is a singleton in its sample. The rearrangement uses TRBV24-1 and TRBJ2-5, with D possibly matching TRBD2 (5 bases). In germline, CDR1 is KGHDR, CDR2 SFDVKD. V lost 7 bases, J lost 3 bases, and 14 bases lay in between. The CDR3 totals 14 residues. CDR3 in DNA: TGTGCCACCAGAGCCTATAGCGCCGAAGAGACCCAGTACTTC. It translates to CATRAYSAEETQYF.

The chain couples TRBV30 to TRBJ1-2; D uncertain. The germline V gene encodes CDR1 GTSNPN and CDR2 SVGIG (reference sequence). The CDR3 covers 13 residues. V lost 0 bases and J lost 8, with 13 bases in between. The DNA for the CDR3 is TGTGCCTGGAGTGTACGTTTGAGGGAAGGCTACACCTTC. As protein: CAWSVRLREGYTF.

The rearrangement joins TRBV15 to TRBJ2-7; TRBD2 agrees at 8 bases. With 0 bases clipped from V and 2 bases from J, the junction kept 3 bases outside the gene matches. The CDR3 is made up of 15 amino acids. From germline, CDR1 is LNHNV and CDR2 YYDKDF (reference sequence). Written as DNA, the CDR3 is TGTGCCACCAGCAGAGATCCGGGGGGGGCCTACGAGCAGTACTTC. It yields the protein CATSRDPGGAYEQYF.

The V and J genes are TRBV24-1 and TRBJ2-2; tentative D call: TRBD2 (5 bases). Trimming shortened V by 3 bases and J by 4 bases, and 11 bases separated the two germline ends. The V gene's germline CDR1 is KGHDR and CDR2 SFDVKD. The CDR3 totals 15 residues. As DNA, the CDR3 is TGTGCCACCAGTGATGTGGGAGTAGGCACCGGGGAGCTGTTTTTT. This gives the protein CATSDVGVGTGELFF.

V is TRBV6-6 and J is TRBJ1-6, with a possible D match to TRBD1 (6 bases). The length of the CDR3 is 16 residues. Trimming stripped 1 base from V and 6 bases from J, with 13 bases between. Germline V gene lookup returns CDR1 MNHNY and CDR2 SVGAGI (reference sequence). The CDR3 DNA is TGTGCCAGCAGTTACTTCGCGGGGGCCGGTAATTCACCCCTCCACTTT. This encodes CASSYFAGAGNSPLHF.

The chain is built from TRBV27 and TRBJ2-1; the match to TRBD2 covers 7 bases. J gave up 8 bases and V 5 bases, and 18 bases lay outside the gene matches. The CDR3 loop spans 17 amino acids. CDR1 is MNHEY, CDR2 SMNVEV, per germline (reference sequence). The CDR3 region is CASSPATTRLALDEQFF. CDR3 in DNA: TGTGCCAGCAGTCCCGCTACAACCCGACTAGCCTTGGATGAGCAGTTCTTC.

The V gene is TRBV10-1, the J gene TRBJ2-7, with 7 bases identical to TRBD2. V gave up 5 bases and J gave up 2 bases; unmatched junction bases: 6. Germline CDR1 reads WNHNN; CDR2 reads SYGVQD (reference sequence). The CDR3 covers 14 residues. Written as DNA, the CDR3 is TGCGCCAGCAGTACCAGCGGGGCAACCTACGAGCAGTACTTC. Protein sequence: CASSTSGATYEQYF.

The chain carries TRBV2 and TRBJ1-4; tentative D call: TRBD1 (5 bases). The length of the CDR3 is 15 residues. Germline CDR1 is SNHLY and CDR2 is FYNNEI. With 7 bases removed from V and 12 bases from J, the gap between germline ends came to 24 bases. CDR3 sequence: CASINGPGLRSELFF. The CDR3, as DNA: TGTGCCAGCATTAACGGCCCGGGACTTCGATCGGAACTGTTTTTT.

This clone was found a few times. This rearrangement joins TRBV4-1 to TRBJ1-2, with 8 bases fitting TRBD1. The CDR3 runs to 14 residues. The germline V gene has CDR1 MGHRA and CDR2 YSYEKL. The V segment lost 0 bases and the J segment 4 bases; nucleotides outside the gene matches: 1. The CDR3 nucleotides are TGCGCCAGCAGCCAAGAGGGACAGGTCTATGGCTACACCTTC. Translation gives CASSQEGQVYGYTF.

This clone was recorded a few times. This rearrangement joins TRBV3-1 (or the pseudogene TRBV3-2) to TRBJ1-2, with a weak D call TRBD1 (5 bases). The CDR3 length is 15 residues. Trimming shortened V by 4 bases and J by 0 bases, and 12 bases separated the two germline ends. Per germline, CDR1 LGHDT and CDR2 YNNKEL (reference sequence). DNA for the CDR3: TGTGCCAGCAGCCCCGACAGCCTTCCTAACTATGGCTACACCTTC. Protein product: CASSPDSLPNYGYTF.

The genes are TRBV5-1 and TRBJ1-1, with D maybe TRBD1 (5 bases). V gave up 4 bases and J gave up 2 bases, with 18 bases separating them. Germline assignment: CDR1 SGHRS and CDR2 YFSETQ. The CDR3 extends over 16 amino acids. The CDR3 sequence is CASSAWTLSTNTEAFF. For the CDR3, the DNA is TGCGCCAGCAGCGCTTGGACACTTTCTACCAACACTGAAGCTTTCTTT.

The chain carries TRBV4-1 and TRBJ2-1, with D possibly matching TRBD2 (5 bases). Germline V gives CDR1 MGHRA, CDR2 YSYEKL. V was pared by 3 bases and J by 13 bases, with 10 bases between. The CDR3 length is 11 residues. The CDR3 loop reads CASSHEGGQFF. In nucleotides, the CDR3 is TGCGCCAGCAGCCATGAGGGCGGACAGTTCTTC.

The gene calls are TRBV4-1 and TRBJ1-4; a weak D match, TRBD1 (6 bases). Trimming pared 0 bases from V and 8 bases from J, leaving 16 bases between. From germline, CDR1 is MGHRA and CDR2 YSYEKL. There are 16 residues in the CDR3. The CDR3 sequence: CASSQEVQGGAEKLFF. The CDR3 nucleotides are TGCGCCAGCAGCCAAGAAGTACAGGGTGGAGCAGAAAAACTGTTTTTT.

The chain combines TRBV25-1 with TRBJ2-1; D ambiguous. This CDR3 is built from 13 residues. The V and J ends lost 5 bases and 4 bases respectively, with 9 bases between them. CDR1 MGHDK and CDR2 SYGVNS come from the germline V gene. The CDR3 sequence is CASSIPGYNEQFF. CDR3 nucleotides: TGTGCCAGCAGTATACCGGGTTACAATGAGCAGTTCTTC.

The chain is built from TRBV15 and TRBJ1-2, with 9 nucleotides matching TRBD1. The CDR3 runs 13 residues. Germline V CDR1 and CDR2: LNHNV, YYDKDF (reference sequence). The V segment lost 5 bases and the J segment 8 bases; nucleotides outside the gene matches: 6. The CDR3 is CATSGDRVGGYTF. The CDR3 DNA follows: TGTGCCACCAGCGGGGACAGGGTGGGCGGCTACACCTTC. Full variable domain (rest looked up from reference TRBV15 and TRBJ1-2): DAMVIQNPRYQVTQFGKPVTLSCSQTLNHNVMYWYQQKSSQAPKLLFHYYDKDFNNEADTPDNFQSRRPNTSFCFLDIRSPGLGDTAMYLCATSGDRVGGYTFGSGTRLTVV.

This chain connects TRBV4-1 to TRBJ2-5; no clear D gene. CDR1 and CDR2 (germline): MGHRA, YSYEKL. CDR3 size: 13 residues. Trimming shortened V by 0 bases and J by 9 bases, and 11 bases separated the two germline ends. The CDR3 here is CASSQEGVAAQYF. The CDR3, as DNA: TGCGCCAGCAGCCAAGAAGGCGTCGCGGCCCAGTACTTC.

This chain joins TRBV27 and TRBJ1-1; unclear D gene. V shed 6 bases and J shed 0 bases, with 14 bases lying between them. Germline loops: CDR1 MNHEY, CDR2 SMNVEV (reference sequence). This CDR3 is built from 15 residues. The CDR3 reads CASSPEEYMNTEAFF. DNA for the CDR3: TGTGCCAGCAGCCCTGAGGAGTACATGAACACTGAAGCTTTCTTT.

The chain links TRBV28 to TRBJ2-2, with a weak D call TRBD1 (6 bases). V was shortened by 10 bases and J by 0 bases, with 12 bases between the two germline ends. CDR3 length: 14 residues. In germline, CDR1 is MDHEN, CDR2 SYDVKM. CDR3: CAMSRDTNTGELFF. The CDR3 bases are TGTGCCATGAGTCGGGACACGAACACCGGGGAGCTGTTTTTT. Filled out from reference TRBV28 and TRBJ2-2, the complete variable domain reads DVKVTQSSRYLVKRTGEKVFLECVQDMDHENMFWYRQDPGLGLRLIYFSYDVKMKEKGDIPEGYSVSREKKERFSLILESASTNQTSMYLCAMSRDTNTGELFFGEGSRLTVL.

V gene TRBV18 combines with J gene TRBJ1-1; TRBD1 is a possible D gene (5 bases). From germline, CDR1 is KGHSH and CDR2 LQKENI. V lost 2 bases, J lost 6 bases, and 25 bases lay in between. This CDR3 region has 18 residues. CDR3 amino acids: CASSPVLDTMGPSAEAFF. The CDR3 DNA sequence: TGTGCCAGCTCACCAGTTTTGGATACCATGGGGCCAAGCGCTGAAGCTTTCTTT. The full variable domain, rest sourced from reference TRBV18 and TRBJ1-1, is NAGVMQNPRHLVRRRGQEARLRCSPMKGHSHVYWYRQLPEEGLKFMVYLQKENIIDESGMPKERFSAEFPKEGPSILRIQQVVRGDSAAYFCASSPVLDTMGPSAEAFFGQGTRLTVV.